This T cell receptor (beta chain) was recovered during a study of T cells in Graves' hyperthyroidism and ophthalmopathy. Trimming left V 2 bases short and J 0 bases short, with 6 bases between. This CDR3 comprises 14 residues. The germline gives CDR1 KGHDR, CDR2 SFDVKD. Amplification of TCR beta CDR3 regions used RNA as the template. Using the HTBI primer set, a first-round RT-PCR was run on the TCR CDR3. TCRdb itself ran the multiplex PCR reads through MiXCR, one entry per CDR3 protein. The data show around 300,000 distinct CDR3 sequences, about an eighth seen once. This clonotype was seen at least ten times.

The receptor's source is a woman aged 25-40 years with Graves' hyperthyroidism that later progressed to Graves' ophthalmopathy. V is TRBV24-1 and J is TRBJ1-1; maybe TRBD1 (5 bases). The sequenced material came from blood. CDR3 DNA sequence: TGTGCCACCAGTGATTCAGGGTTGAACACTGAAGCTTTCTTT. Its protein product is CATSDSGLNTEAFF.